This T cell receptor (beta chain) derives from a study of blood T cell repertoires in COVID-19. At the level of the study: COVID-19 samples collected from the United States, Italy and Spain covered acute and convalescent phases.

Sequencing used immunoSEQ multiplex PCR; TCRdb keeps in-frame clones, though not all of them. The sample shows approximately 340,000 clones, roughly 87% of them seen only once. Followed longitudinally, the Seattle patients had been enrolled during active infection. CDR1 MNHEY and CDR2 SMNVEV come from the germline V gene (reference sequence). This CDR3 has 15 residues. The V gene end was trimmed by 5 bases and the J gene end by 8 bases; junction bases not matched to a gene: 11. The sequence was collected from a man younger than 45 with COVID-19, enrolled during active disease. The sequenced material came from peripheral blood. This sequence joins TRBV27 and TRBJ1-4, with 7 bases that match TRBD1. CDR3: CASSPSGTAREKLFF. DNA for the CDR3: TGTGCCAGCAGTCCTTCCGGGACAGCCAGGGAAAAACTGTTTTTT.